These 30 T cell receptor beta chains were sequenced from one sample in a study of beta chain features in type 1 diabetes. Regarding the study as a whole: TCRB CDR3s from Type 1 diabetes patients were moderately but significantly shorter in all four CD4+ subsets.

Every bit of the isolated RNA underwent reverse transcription, so sequencing read expressed TCRB transcripts. Using immunoSEQ multiplex PCR, the repertoire was profiled, and TCRdb retains in-frame clones only, with some absent. The sample contains roughly 260,000 clones, 11% of which appear only once. Their specific antigens are unknown. The sample comprised naive CD4+ T cells from blood. The source is a man younger than 40 with type 1 diabetes.

The chain recombines TRBV7-8 with TRBJ2-5, with D maybe TRBD2 (5 bases). CDR3 size: 15 residues. Germline values: CDR1 SGHVS, CDR2 FQNEAQ. The V and J ends lost 1 base and 2 bases respectively, with 11 bases between them. Here the CDR3 DNA reads TGTGCCAGCAGCTTAGGAGCGGCGCTGCAAGAGACCCAGTACTTC. Amino acids: CASSLGAALQETQYF.

The J gene is TRBJ1-2, the V gene TRBV5-1; 8 positions agree with TRBD1. The germline V gene encodes CDR1 SGHRS and CDR2 YFSETQ. The ends lost 6 bases at V and 12 bases at J; junction bases unmatched: 13. This CDR3 region has 13 residues. In DNA form, the CDR3 reads TGCGCCAGCAACTATGGGACAGGCGAGCCCCACACCTTC. Translated, it gives CASNYGTGEPHTF.

This clone was counted a few times. The V and J genes are TRBV29-1 and TRBJ2-3; TRBD1 is a possible D gene (6 bases). This CDR3 contains 14 residues. CDR1 and CDR2 (germline): SQVTM, ANQGSEA. V was clipped by 7 bases and J by 2 bases, with 16 bases between them. The CDR3 DNA is TGCAGCGACTTACACACAGGGAACACAGATACGCAGTATTTT. Translated: CSDLHTGNTDTQYF.

The chain combines TRBV5-1 with TRBJ2-7, with 9 bases that match TRBD1. V trimming: 4 bases; J trimming: 6 bases; junction bases outside the gene matches: 11. The CDR3 spans 15 residues. Germline-derived CDR1 and CDR2 are SGHRS and YFSETQ. The CDR3 spells CASSLRDREIGEQYF. The DNA for the CDR3 is TGCGCCAGCAGCCTCCGGGACAGGGAAATCGGCGAGCAGTACTTC.

This clone has more than one count but fewer than ten. Other DNA sequences in the same sample also yield this CDR3. V and J are TRBV7-9 and TRBJ1-1; no reliable D call. CDR1 and CDR2 from the germline V gene are SEHNR and FQNEAQ (reference sequence). V was cut by 5 bases and J by 1 base, with 8 bases left in between. CDR3 length: 13 residues. This CDR3 is CASSPTGNTEAFF. The DNA of the CDR3 is TGTGCCAGCAGCCCGACGGGGAACACTGAAGCTTTCTTT.

This clone was seen more than once but under ten times. The CDR3 DNA reads TGTGCCAGCAGCCCACAGGACTCTGGAAACACCATATATTTT. Translating gives CASSPQDSGNTIYF. The chain recombines TRBV7-9 with TRBJ1-3; TRBD1 is a possible D gene (5 bases). Deletions cut 5 bases from V and 0 bases from J, with 8 bases between. The CDR3 runs 14 residues. Germline-derived CDR1 and CDR2 are SEHNR and FQNEAQ (reference sequence).

CDR3 sequence (DNA): TGTGCCAGCAGCTTAGGCGGGGGCTCCTACAATGAGCAGTTCTTC. Translated: CASSLGGGSYNEQFF. The chain is built from TRBV11-2 and TRBJ2-1, with 7 bases identical to TRBD2. CDR3 length: 15 amino acids. Trimming removed 1 base from V and 0 bases from J; junction bases left unmatched: 0. The V gene's germline CDR1 is SGHAT and CDR2 FQNNGV.

This chain connects TRBV15 to TRBJ1-5; no firm D call. Trimming cost V 0 bases and J 6 bases, with 15 bases left between them. The CDR3 loop spans 16 amino acids. The germline V gene has CDR1 LNHNV and CDR2 YYDKDF (reference sequence). The CDR3 reads CATSRDGEGLSQPQHF. The CDR3 DNA reads TGTGCCACCAGCAGAGATGGGGAGGGTTTGAGTCAGCCCCAGCATTTT.

This chain links TRBV5-6 with TRBJ1-2; 9 nucleotides align to TRBD1. The V gene's germline CDR1 is SGHDT and CDR2 YYEEEE. The V and J ends lost 4 bases and 4 bases, in that order; junction bases with no gene match: 8. The CDR3 is 15 amino acids. CDR3 region: CASSRRGQGPYGYTF. In DNA, the CDR3 is TGTGCCAGCAGCCGGAGGGGACAGGGACCCTATGGCTACACCTTC.

This clone was observed a few times. The J gene is TRBJ2-1, the V gene TRBV11-2; D call uncertain. Germline V gene lookup returns CDR1 SGHAT and CDR2 FQNNGV. CDR3 length equals 15 residues. V lost 1 base and J 4 bases, leaving 11 bases between the germline ends. CDR3 residues: CASSLGVLRYNEQFF. The CDR3 nucleotides read TGTGCCAGCAGCTTAGGGGTACTGAGGTACAATGAGCAGTTCTTC.

This clone appeared a few times. The V call is TRBV7-9, the J call TRBJ1-2; 7 bases are shared with TRBD1. The CDR3 consists of 12 residues. V lost 4 bases and J lost 7; bases outside the gene matches: 3. Germline V gives CDR1 SEHNR, CDR2 FQNEAQ (reference sequence). CDR3 sequence reads: CASSWNRGGYTF. CDR3 nucleotide sequence: TGTGCCAGCAGCTGGAACAGGGGTGGCTACACCTTC.

V gene TRBV7-9 combines with J gene TRBJ2-3; tentative D call: TRBD1 (6 bases). Trimming stripped 6 bases from V and 0 bases from J, with 16 bases between. Looked up from germline, CDR1 is SEHNR and CDR2 is FQNEAQ (reference sequence). CDR3 length equals 16 residues. CDR3 bases: TGTGCCAGCAGAGCCACAGGGTTTACTAGCACAGATACGCAGTATTTT. Its translation is CASRATGFTSTDTQYF.

This clone was observed a few times. The gene calls are TRBV10-3 and TRBJ2-7; 7 nucleotides agree with TRBD2. With V trimmed by 0 bases and J by 5 bases, 7 bases remained unmatched. This CDR3 region has 15 residues. CDR1 ENHRY and CDR2 SYGVKD come from the germline V gene. DNA for the CDR3: TGTGCCATCAGTGAGTCAGGGCTAGCGGACAACGAGCAGTACTTC. It codes for CAISESGLADNEQYF.

This clone has just a few counts. This sequence joins TRBV4-2 and TRBJ1-4, with 7 bases identical to TRBD1. The CDR3 runs to 14 residues. The trim removed 7 bases at V and 7 bases at J, leaving 9 bases unmatched. CDR1 is LGHNA, CDR2 YNFKEQ, per germline. CDR3 sequence reads: CASIAGGRGEKLFF. In DNA, the CDR3 is TGTGCCAGCATCGCAGGGGGTCGGGGTGAAAAACTGTTTTTT.

The sample holds a few counts of this clone. The chain joins TRBV7-9 to TRBJ2-5, with D possibly being TRBD1 (7 bases). Germline V gene lookup returns CDR1 SEHNR and CDR2 FQNEAQ (reference sequence). The CDR3 is made up of 15 amino acids. V shed 1 base and J shed 2 bases, with 11 bases lying between them. CDR3 bases: TGTGCCAGCAGCTTAGGGAGGGGGCTACAAGAGACCCAGTACTTC. It yields the protein CASSLGRGLQETQYF.

This clone occurred a few times. The chain uses TRBV6-5 and TRBJ2-6, with a weak D call TRBD1 (6 bases). The CDR3 loop spans 15 amino acids. Germline V lookup: CDR1 MNHEY, CDR2 SVGAGI. V shed 2 bases and J shed 2 bases, with 7 bases lying between them. The CDR3 sequence is CASSYAGAGANVLTF. CDR3 nucleotide sequence: TGTGCCAGCAGTTACGCAGGGGCTGGGGCCAACGTCCTGACTTTC.

This clone has more than one count but fewer than ten. V is TRBV19 and J is TRBJ1-5, with D possibly matching TRBD1 (6 bases). Per germline, CDR1 LNHDA and CDR2 SQIVND (reference sequence). V lost 5 bases and J lost 4, with 9 bases in between. This CDR3 comprises 13 residues. The CDR3 DNA follows: TGTGCCAGTAGTGGGGGCATAAATCAGCCCCAGCATTTT. This translates into CASSGGINQPQHF.

This clone has just a few counts. This chain connects TRBV19 to TRBJ1-2; D not resolved. This CDR3 has 14 amino acids. Germline V gene sequence: CDR1 LNHDA, CDR2 SQIVND (reference sequence). The V end lost 6 bases, the J end lost 11 bases, and 22 bases lay between the germline ends. CDR3 residues: CASSPTYLRYSYTF. CDR3 DNA: TGTGCCAGTAGCCCTACTTACCTCCGCTACTCTTACACCTTC.

The rearrangement links TRBV6-1 to TRBJ2-5; 7 nucleotides match TRBD2. J lost 4 bases, V lost 4 bases, and 6 bases had no gene match. CDR1 is MNHNS and CDR2 is SASEGT in the germline V gene. This CDR3 spans 14 amino acids. The CDR3 loop reads CASSASGGRETQYF. CDR3 in DNA: TGTGCCAGCAGTGCTAGCGGCGGGAGAGAGACCCAGTACTTC.

J is TRBJ1-1 and V is TRBV27, with D unresolved. Germline CDR1 is MNHEY and CDR2 is SMNVEV (reference sequence). The CDR3 totals 15 residues. Trimming removed 5 bases at V and 0 bases at J, with 13 bases between. CDR3 amino acids: CASSRQSDMNTEAFF. Here the CDR3 DNA reads TGTGCCAGCAGTCGCCAAAGCGATATGAACACTGAAGCTTTCTTT.

This clone was detected only a few times. The rearrangement uses TRBV7-8 and TRBJ2-1; 7 bases are shared with TRBD1. After removal of 4 bases from V and 7 bases from J, the junction contained 4 bases not matched to a gene. The germline gives CDR1 SGHVS, CDR2 FQNEAQ. The CDR3 has 13 residues. The CDR3, as DNA: TGTGCCAGCAGCTCCCGACAGGGTAATGAGCAGTTCTTC. Amino acids: CASSSRQGNEQFF. Drawing the rest from reference TRBV7-8 and TRBJ2-1, the complete variable domain is GAGVSQSPRYKVAKRGQDVALRCDPISGHVSLFWYQQALGQGPEFLTYFQNEAQLDKSGLPSDRFFAERPEGSVSTLKIQRTQQEDSAVYLCASSSRQGNEQFFGPGTRLTVL.

This clone was counted a few times. This CDR3 reads CASSPRKGNTIYF. The CDR3 DNA sequence: TGTGCCAGCAGCCCCAGGAAGGGAAACACCATATATTTT. The chain uses TRBV14 and TRBJ1-3; no reliable D call. CDR3 size: 13 residues. Germline CDR1 reads SGHDN; CDR2 reads FVKESK. V lost 4 bases and J 4 bases, leaving 8 bases between the germline ends.

V usage is TRBV7-6 and J usage is TRBJ2-6, with 8 bases identical to TRBD2. The CDR3 loop spans 17 amino acids. The germline CDR1 and CDR2 sequences are SGHVS and FNYEAQ. Unmatched junction bases numbered 7, after V lost 5 bases and J lost 1 base. The CDR3 coding sequence is TGTGCCAGCAGCCCGCGGGGGGTGGCGTCTGGGGCCAACGTCCTGACTTTC. As protein: CASSPRGVASGANVLTF.

This clone occurred a few times. In DNA form, the CDR3 reads TGTGCCAGCAGTTTAGGGGGGGCGTACACTGAAGCTTTCTTT. The encoded protein is CASSLGGAYTEAFF. The chain employs TRBV28 and TRBJ1-1; D possibly corresponds to TRBD1 (6 bases). Trimming shortened V by 2 bases and J by 3 bases, and 10 bases separated the two germline ends. The germline CDR1 and CDR2 sequences are MDHEN and SYDVKM. The CDR3 consists of 14 residues.

A few counts support this clone. V usage is TRBV5-1 and J usage is TRBJ2-1; 10 bases agree with TRBD2. Germline V gene sequence: CDR1 SGHRS, CDR2 YFSETQ. V shed 0 bases and J 9 bases; nucleotides not matched to a gene: 6. The CDR3 consists of 15 residues. The CDR3 coding sequence is TGCGCCAGCAGCTTGGCTCTAGCGGGGGTACGTGAGCAGTTCTTC. Translation gives CASSLALAGVREQFF.

This clone showed up just a few times. The chain has TRBV9 and TRBJ1-3; tentatively, D is TRBD1 (6 bases). V was trimmed by 3 bases and J by 0 bases, leaving 13 bases between them. This CDR3 region has 16 residues. Germline loops: CDR1 SGDLS, CDR2 YYNGEE. The CDR3 protein is CASSAAGTSSGNTIYF. CDR3 bases: TGTGCCAGCAGCGCCGCCGGGACAAGCTCTGGAAACACCATATATTTT. Full variable domain (missing parts from reference TRBV9 and TRBJ1-3): DSGVTQTPKHLITATGQRVTLRCSPRSGDLSVYWYQQSLDQGLQFLIQYYNGEERAKGNILERFSAQQFPDLHSELNLSSLELGDSALYFCASSAAGTSSGNTIYFGEGSWLTVV.

This chain connects TRBV7-9 to TRBJ1-5; tentative D call: TRBD1 (5 bases). V lost 5 bases and J lost 5, with 13 bases in between. CDR3 length: 14 residues. CDR1 and CDR2 (germline): SEHNR, FQNEAQ (reference sequence). CDR3 amino acids: CASSATVGDQPQHF. The CDR3 DNA follows: TGTGCCAGCAGCGCGACAGTAGGGGATCAGCCCCAGCATTTT.

This chain connects TRBV30 to TRBJ1-1; unclear D gene. Trimming took 0 bases from V and 0 from J, leaving 5 bases between them. Germline V gene data show CDR1 as GTSNPN and CDR2 as SVGIG (reference sequence). This CDR3 region has 13 residues. This CDR3 reads CAWSVGLNTEAFF. CDR3 DNA sequence: TGTGCCTGGAGTGTTGGGCTGAACACTGAAGCTTTCTTT.

The chain employs TRBV4-1 and TRBJ2-5, with TRBD1 as a possible D gene (7 bases). Trimming shortened V by 4 bases and J by 5 bases, and 17 bases separated the two germline ends. Germline CDR1 MGHRA, CDR2 YSYEKL. The CDR3 length is 15 residues. The CDR3 protein is CASSLPGGQHETQYF. The CDR3 coding sequence is TGCGCCAGCAGCCTTCCAGGGGGGCAGCATGAGACCCAGTACTTC.

In its sample, this clone was seen a few times. Additional DNA sequences in this sample encode the identical CDR3. This sequence joins TRBV7-2 and TRBJ2-1; a possible D gene is TRBD1 (5 bases). Germline V CDR1 and CDR2: SGHTA, FQGNSA. The CDR3 has 17 residues. Trimming shortened V by 0 bases and J by 6 bases, and 18 bases separated the two germline ends. Written as DNA, the CDR3 is TGTGCCAGCAGCTTAGCACCGCGTTCCCTGGGGCCCAATGAGCAGTTCTTC. Protein product: CASSLAPRSLGPNEQFF.